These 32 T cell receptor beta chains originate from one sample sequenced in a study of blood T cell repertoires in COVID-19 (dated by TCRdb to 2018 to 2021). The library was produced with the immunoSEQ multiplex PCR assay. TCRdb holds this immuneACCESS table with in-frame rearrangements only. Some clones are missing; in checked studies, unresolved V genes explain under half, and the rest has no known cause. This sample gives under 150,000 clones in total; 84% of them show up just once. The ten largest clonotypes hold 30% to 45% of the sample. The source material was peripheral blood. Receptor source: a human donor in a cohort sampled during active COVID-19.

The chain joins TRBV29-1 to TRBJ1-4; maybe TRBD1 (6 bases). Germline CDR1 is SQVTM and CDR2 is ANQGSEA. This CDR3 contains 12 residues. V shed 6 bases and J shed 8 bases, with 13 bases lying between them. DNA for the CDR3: TGCAGCGTGGGGGCTCCGTGGGAAAAACTGTTTTTT. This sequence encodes CSVGAPWEKLFF.

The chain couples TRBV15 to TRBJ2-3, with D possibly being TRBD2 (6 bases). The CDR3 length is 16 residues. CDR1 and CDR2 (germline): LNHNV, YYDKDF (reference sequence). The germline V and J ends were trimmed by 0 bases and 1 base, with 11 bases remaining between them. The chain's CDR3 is CATSRDQKRGTDTQYF. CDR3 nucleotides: TGTGCCACCAGCAGAGATCAAAAGCGGGGCACAGATACGCAGTATTTT.

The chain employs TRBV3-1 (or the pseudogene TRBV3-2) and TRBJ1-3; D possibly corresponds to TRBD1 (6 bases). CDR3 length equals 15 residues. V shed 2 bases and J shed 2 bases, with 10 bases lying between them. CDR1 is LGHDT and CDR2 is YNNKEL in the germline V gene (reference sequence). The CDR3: CASSQPRTAGNTIYF. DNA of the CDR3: TGTGCCAGCAGCCAACCTCGGACAGCTGGAAACACCATATATTTT.

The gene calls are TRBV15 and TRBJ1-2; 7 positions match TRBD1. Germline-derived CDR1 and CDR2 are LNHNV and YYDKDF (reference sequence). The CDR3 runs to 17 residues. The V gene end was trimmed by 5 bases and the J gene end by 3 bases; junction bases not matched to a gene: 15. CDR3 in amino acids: CATSPRQGDLLDYGYTF. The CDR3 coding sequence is TGTGCCACCAGCCCTCGTCAGGGGGACTTGTTGGACTATGGCTACACCTTC.

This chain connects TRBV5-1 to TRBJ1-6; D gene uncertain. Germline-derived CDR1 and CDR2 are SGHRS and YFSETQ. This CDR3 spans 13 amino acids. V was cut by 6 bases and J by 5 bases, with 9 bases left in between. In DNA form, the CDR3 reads TGCGCCAGCAAACGGGAAAATAATTCACCCCTCCACTTT. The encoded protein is CASKRENNSPLHF. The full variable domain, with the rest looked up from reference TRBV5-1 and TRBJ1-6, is KAGVTQTPRYLIKTRGQQVTLSCSPISGHRSVSWYQQTPGQGLQFLFEYFSETQRNKGNFPGRFSGRQFSNSRSEMNVSTLELGDSALYLCASKRENNSPLHFGNGTRLTVT.

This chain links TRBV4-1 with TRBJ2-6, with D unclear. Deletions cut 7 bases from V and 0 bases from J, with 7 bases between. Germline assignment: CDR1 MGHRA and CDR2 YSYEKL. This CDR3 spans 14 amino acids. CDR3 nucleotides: TGCGCCAGCAAAACAGTCTCTGGGGCCAACGTCCTGACTTTC. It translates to CASKTVSGANVLTF.

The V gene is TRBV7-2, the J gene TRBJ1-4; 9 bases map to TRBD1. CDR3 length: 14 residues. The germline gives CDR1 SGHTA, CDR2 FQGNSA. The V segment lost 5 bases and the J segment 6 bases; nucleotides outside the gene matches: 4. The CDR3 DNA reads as TGTGCCAGCAGCCGGACAGGGGTTCATGAAAAACTGTTTTTT. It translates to CASSRTGVHEKLFF.

This CDR3 is CASSQDPLDRGHEQYF. Written as DNA, the CDR3 is TGCGCCAGCAGCCAAGACCCCCTGGACAGGGGGCACGAGCAGTACTTC. The chain employs TRBV4-3 and TRBJ2-7; TRBD1 agrees at 11 bases. The CDR3 is made up of 16 amino acids. Losses at the gene ends were 0 bases for V and 5 bases for J; bases not matched to a gene: 6. Germline lookup yields CDR1 LGHNA and CDR2 YSLEER.

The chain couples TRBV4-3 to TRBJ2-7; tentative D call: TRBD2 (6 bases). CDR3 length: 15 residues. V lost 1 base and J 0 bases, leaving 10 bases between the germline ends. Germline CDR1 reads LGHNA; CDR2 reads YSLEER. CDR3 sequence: CASSQAAGYSYEQYF. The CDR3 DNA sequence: TGCGCCAGCAGCCAAGCGGCGGGGTACTCCTACGAGCAGTACTTC.

The CDR3 bases are TGTGCCAGTAGTATTTCGGACAGATATTCACCCCTCCACTTT. The encoded protein is CASSISDRYSPLHF. The gene calls are TRBV19 and TRBJ1-6; D may be TRBD1 (6 bases). Trimming pared 3 bases from V and 8 bases from J, leaving 11 bases between. Germline assignment: CDR1 LNHDA and CDR2 SQIVND (reference sequence). The CDR3 has 14 amino acids.

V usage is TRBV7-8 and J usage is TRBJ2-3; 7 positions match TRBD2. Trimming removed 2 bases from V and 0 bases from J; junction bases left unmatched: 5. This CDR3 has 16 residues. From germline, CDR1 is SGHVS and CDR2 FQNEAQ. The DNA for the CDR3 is TGTGCCAGCAGCTTACGCCTAGCGGTTAGCACAGATACGCAGTATTTT. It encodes CASSLRLAVSTDTQYF.

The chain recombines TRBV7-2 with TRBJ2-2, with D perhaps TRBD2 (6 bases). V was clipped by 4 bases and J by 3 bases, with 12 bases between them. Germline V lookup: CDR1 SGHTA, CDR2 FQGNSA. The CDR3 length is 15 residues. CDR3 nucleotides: TGTGCCAGCAGCTCCCGGGCGGGGTACACCGGGGAGCTGTTTTTT. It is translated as CASSSRAGYTGELFF. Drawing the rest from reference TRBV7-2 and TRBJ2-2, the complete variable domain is GAGVSQSPSNKVTEKGKDVELRCDPISGHTALYWYRQSLGQGLEFLIYFQGNSAPDKSGLPSDRFSAERTGGSVSTLTIQRTQQEDSAVYLCASSSRAGYTGELFFGEGSRLTVL.

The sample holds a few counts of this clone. Here the CDR3 DNA reads TGTGCCAGCAGCTCTCTAACAGTGAACACTGAAGCTTTCTTT. Encoded protein: CASSSLTVNTEAFF. The gene calls are TRBV11-3 and TRBJ1-1, with D hard to call. The CDR3 length is 14 residues. V lost 4 bases and J 0 bases, leaving 9 bases between the germline ends. The V gene's germline CDR1 is SGHNT and CDR2 YENEEA.

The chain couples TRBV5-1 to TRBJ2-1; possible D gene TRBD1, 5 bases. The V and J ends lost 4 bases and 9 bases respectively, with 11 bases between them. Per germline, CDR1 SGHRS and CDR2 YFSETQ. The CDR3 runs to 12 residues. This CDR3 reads CASSVRVGEQFF. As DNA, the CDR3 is TGCGCCAGCAGCGTCAGGGTCGGTGAGCAGTTCTTC.

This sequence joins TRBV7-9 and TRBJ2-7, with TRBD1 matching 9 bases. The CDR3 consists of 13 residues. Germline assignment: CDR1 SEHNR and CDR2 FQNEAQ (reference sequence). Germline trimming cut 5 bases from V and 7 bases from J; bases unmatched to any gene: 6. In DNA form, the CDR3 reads TGTGCCAGCAGCGTGGACAGGGGACGGGAGCAGTACTTC. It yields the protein CASSVDRGREQYF.

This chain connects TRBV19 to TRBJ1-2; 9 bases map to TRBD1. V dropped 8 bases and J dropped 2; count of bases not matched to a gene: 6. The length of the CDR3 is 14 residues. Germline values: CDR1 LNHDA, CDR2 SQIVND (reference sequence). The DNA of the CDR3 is TGTGCCAGTGTACCGGGACAGGGCAACTATGGCTACACCTTC. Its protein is CASVPGQGNYGYTF.

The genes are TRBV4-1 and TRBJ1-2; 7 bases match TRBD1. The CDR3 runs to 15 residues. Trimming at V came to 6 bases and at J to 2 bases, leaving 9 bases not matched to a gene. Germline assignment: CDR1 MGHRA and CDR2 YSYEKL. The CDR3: CASRIPGQTNYGYTF. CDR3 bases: TGCGCCAGCAGGATCCCGGGACAGACAAACTATGGCTACACCTTC.

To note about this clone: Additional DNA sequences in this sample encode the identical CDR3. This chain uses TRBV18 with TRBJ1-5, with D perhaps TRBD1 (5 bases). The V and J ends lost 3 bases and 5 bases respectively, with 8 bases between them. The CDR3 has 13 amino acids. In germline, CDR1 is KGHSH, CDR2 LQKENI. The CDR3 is CASSPGGDQPQHF. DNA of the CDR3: TGTGCCAGCTCACCCGGGGGGGATCAGCCCCAGCATTTT.

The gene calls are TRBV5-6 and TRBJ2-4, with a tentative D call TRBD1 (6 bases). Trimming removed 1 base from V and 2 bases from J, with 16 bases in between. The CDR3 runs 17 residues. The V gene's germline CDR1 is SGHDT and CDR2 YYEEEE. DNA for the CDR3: TGTGCCAGCAGCTTGAGGCAGGGGATGGGGACCAAAAACATTCAGTACTTC. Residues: CASSLRQGMGTKNIQYF.

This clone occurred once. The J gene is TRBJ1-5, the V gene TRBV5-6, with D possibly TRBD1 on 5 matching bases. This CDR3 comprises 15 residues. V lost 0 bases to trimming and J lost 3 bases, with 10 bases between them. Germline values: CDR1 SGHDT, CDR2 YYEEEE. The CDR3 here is CASSLDSGVNQPQHF. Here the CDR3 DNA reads TGTGCCAGCAGCTTGGATTCGGGGGTCAATCAGCCCCAGCATTTT.

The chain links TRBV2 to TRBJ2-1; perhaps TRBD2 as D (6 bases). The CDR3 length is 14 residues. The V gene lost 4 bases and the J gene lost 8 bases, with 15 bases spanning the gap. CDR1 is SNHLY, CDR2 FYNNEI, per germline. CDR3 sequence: CASSVGGSGDEQFF. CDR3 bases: TGTGCCAGCAGTGTGGGAGGCTCGGGGGATGAGCAGTTCTTC.

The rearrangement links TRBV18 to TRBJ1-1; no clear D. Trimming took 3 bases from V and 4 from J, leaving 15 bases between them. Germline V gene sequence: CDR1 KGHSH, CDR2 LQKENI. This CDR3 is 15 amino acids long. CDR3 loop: CASSPREARRTEAFF. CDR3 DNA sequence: TGTGCCAGCTCACCCCGGGAAGCTCGGCGCACTGAAGCTTTCTTT.

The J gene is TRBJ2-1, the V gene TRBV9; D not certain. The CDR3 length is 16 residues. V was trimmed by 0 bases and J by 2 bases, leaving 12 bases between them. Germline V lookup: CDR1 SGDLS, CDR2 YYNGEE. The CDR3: CASSVESRVTYNEQFF. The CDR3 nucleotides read TGTGCCAGCAGCGTAGAATCTAGAGTAACCTACAATGAGCAGTTCTTC.

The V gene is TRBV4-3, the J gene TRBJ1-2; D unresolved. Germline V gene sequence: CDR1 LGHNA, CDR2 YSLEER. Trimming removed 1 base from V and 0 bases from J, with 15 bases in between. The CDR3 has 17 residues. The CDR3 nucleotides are TGCGCCAGCAGCCAAGGGCCCGGACTCCAAGCTAACTATGGCTACACCTTC. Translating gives CASSQGPGLQANYGYTF.

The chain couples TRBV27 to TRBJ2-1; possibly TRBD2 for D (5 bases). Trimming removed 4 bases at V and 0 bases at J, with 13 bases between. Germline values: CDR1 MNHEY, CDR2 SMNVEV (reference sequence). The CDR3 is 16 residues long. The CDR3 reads CASSSSTGSSYNEQFF. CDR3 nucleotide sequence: TGTGCCAGCAGTTCATCGACTGGGAGCTCCTACAATGAGCAGTTCTTC.

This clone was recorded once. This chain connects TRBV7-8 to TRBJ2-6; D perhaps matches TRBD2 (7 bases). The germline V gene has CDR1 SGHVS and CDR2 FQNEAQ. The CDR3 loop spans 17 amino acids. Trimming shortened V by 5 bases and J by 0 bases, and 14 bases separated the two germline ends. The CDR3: CASSPRGGLSGANVLTF. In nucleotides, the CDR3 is TGTGCCAGCAGCCCGAGGGGGGGCCTCTCTGGGGCCAACGTCCTGACTTTC.

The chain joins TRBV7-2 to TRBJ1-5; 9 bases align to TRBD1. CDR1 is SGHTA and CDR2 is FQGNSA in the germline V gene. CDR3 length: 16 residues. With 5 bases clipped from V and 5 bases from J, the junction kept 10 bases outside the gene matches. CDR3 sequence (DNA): TGTGCCAGCAGCATTACAGGGGGCCGAAAGGATCAGCCCCAGCATTTT. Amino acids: CASSITGGRKDQPQHF.

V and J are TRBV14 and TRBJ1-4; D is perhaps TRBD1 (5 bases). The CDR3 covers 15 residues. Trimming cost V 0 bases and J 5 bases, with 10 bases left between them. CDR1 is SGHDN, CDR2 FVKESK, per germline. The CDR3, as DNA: TGTGCCAGCAGCCAAGACGCGGGGGTGAATGAAAAACTGTTTTTT. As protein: CASSQDAGVNEKLFF.

The CDR3: CASSTTGTGRDEQYF. The CDR3 nucleotides read TGTGCCAGCAGTACTACCGGGACAGGGCGCGACGAGCAGTACTTC. The chain recombines TRBV6-2 or TRBV6-3 with TRBJ2-7; 9 nucleotides agree with TRBD1. The CDR3 spans 15 residues. J gave up 5 bases and V 5 bases, and 10 bases lay outside the gene matches. Germline V gives CDR1 MNHEY, CDR2 SVGEGT.

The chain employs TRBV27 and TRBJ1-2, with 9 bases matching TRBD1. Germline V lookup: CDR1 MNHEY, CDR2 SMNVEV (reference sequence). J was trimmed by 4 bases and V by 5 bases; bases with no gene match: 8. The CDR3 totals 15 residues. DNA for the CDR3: TGTGCCAGCAGTCGGGGGACAGGGACGGGCTATGGCTACACCTTC. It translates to CASSRGTGTGYGYTF.

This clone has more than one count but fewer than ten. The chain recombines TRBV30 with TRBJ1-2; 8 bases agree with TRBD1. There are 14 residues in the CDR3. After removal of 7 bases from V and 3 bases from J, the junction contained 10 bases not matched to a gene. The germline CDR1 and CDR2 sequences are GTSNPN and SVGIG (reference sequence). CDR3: CAFRQGLKDYGYTF. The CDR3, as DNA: TGTGCCTTCCGACAGGGGCTAAAGGACTATGGCTACACCTTC.

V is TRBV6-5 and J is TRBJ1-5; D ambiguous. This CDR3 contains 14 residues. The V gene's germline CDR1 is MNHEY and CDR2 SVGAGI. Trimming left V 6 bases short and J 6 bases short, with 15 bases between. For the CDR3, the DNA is TGTGCCAGCAGGGAGGGCCTAGGAGGTCAGCCCCAGCATTTT. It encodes CASREGLGGQPQHF.